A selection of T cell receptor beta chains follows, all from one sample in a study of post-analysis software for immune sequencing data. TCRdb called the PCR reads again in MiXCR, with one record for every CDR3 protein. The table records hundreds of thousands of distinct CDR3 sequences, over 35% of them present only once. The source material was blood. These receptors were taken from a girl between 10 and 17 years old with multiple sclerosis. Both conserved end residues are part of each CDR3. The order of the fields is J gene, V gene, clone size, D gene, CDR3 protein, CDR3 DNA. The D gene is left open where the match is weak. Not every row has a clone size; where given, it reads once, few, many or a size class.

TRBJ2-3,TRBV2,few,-,CASVRGPRRTDTQYF,TGTGCCAGCGTGAGGGGTCCCCGACGCACAGATACGCAGTATTTT
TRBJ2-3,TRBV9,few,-,CASSVEGTGTQYF,TGTGCCAGCAGCGTAGAGGGAACAGGGACGCAGTATTTT
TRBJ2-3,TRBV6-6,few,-,CASTPSGGTDTQYF,TGTGCCAGCACTCCGTCTGGTGGCACAGATACGCAGTATTTT
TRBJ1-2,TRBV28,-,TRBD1,CASRSQDRGRGGYTF,TGTGCCAGCAGGAGCCAGGACAGGGGGCGAGGTGGCTACACCTTC
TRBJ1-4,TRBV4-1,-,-,CASSQEGGGEGEKLFF,TGCGCCAGCAGCCAAGAAGGCGGGGGCGAGGGAGAAAAACTGTTTTTT
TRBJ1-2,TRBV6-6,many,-,CASSYGETYGYTF,TGTGCCAGCAGTTACGGGGAAACCTATGGCTACACCTTC
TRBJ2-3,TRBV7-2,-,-,CASSPWPRRTDTQYF,TGTGCCAGCAGCCCGTGGCCTAGGCGCACAGATACGCAGTATTTT
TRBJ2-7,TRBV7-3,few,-,CASSSGGSGYEQYF,TGTGCCAGCAGCTCAGGAGGATCCGGATACGAGCAGTACTTC
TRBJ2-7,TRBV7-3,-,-,CASSIGEGNEQYF,TGTGCCAGCAGCATCGGGGAAGGGAACGAGCAGTACTTC
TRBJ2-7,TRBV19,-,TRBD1,CASSPGTGIVYEQYF,TGTGCCAGTTCGCCCGGGACAGGGATAGTATACGAGCAGTACTTC
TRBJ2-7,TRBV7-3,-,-,CASSLRTSGPYEQYF,TGTGCCAGCAGCTTAAGGACCAGCGGCCCCTACGAGCAGTACTTC
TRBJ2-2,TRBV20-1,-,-,CSASGPPNTGELFF,TGCAGTGCTAGCGGACCACCGAACACCGGGGAGCTGTTTTTT
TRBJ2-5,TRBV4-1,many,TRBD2,CASSQDRLAGGGWETQYF,TGCGCCAGCAGCCAAGATCGCTTAGCGGGAGGGGGTTGGGAGACCCAGTACTTC
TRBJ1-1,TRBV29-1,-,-,CSVEDRRRGPEAFF,TGCAGCGTTGAAGATCGTCGCAGGGGCCCTGAAGCTTTCTTT
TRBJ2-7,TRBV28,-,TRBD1,CASSLRGQGTYEQYF,TGTGCCAGCAGTTTACGCGGACAGGGGACCTACGAGCAGTACTTC
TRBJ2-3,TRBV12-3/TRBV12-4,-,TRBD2,CASSPFDSGRTDTQYF,TGTGCCAGCAGTCCCTTTGACAGCGGGAGAACAGATACGCAGTATTTT
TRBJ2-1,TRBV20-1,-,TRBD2,CSAREASGVGEQFF,TGCAGTGCTAGAGAAGCTAGCGGGGTTGGAGAGCAGTTCTTC
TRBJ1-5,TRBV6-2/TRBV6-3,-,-,CASSFRVFNQPQHF,TGTGCCAGCAGTTTCAGGGTCTTTAATCAGCCCCAGCATTTT
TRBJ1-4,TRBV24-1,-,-,CATSDSTEGPNEKLFF,TGTGCCACCAGTGACTCCACTGAGGGCCCTAATGAAAAACTGTTTTTT
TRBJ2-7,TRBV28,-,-,CASRDRDEQYF,TGTGCCAGCAGAGATCGCGATGAGCAGTACTTC
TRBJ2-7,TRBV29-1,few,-,CSVAPQTYEQYF,TGCAGCGTTGCCCCGCAAACCTACGAGCAGTACTTC
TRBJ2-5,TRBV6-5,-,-,CASSYLSGLGTQYF,TGTGCCAGCAGTTACCTCTCGGGGTTAGGGACCCAGTACTTC
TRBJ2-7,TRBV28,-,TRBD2,CASSRRLAGDSSYEQYF,TGTGCCAGCAGTCGAAGACTAGCGGGAGACTCCTCCTACGAGCAGTACTTC
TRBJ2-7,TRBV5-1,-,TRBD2,CASSLHLGGGSDEQYF,TGCGCCAGCAGCTTACATCTAGGTGGCGGGAGCGACGAGCAGTACTTC
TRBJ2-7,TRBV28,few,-,CASTLSGAHHEQYF,TGTGCCAGCACCCTATCTGGGGCGCACCACGAGCAGTACTTC
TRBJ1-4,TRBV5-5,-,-,CASSRDPGSTNEKLFF,TGTGCCAGCAGCCGGGACCCTGGCTCAACTAATGAAAAACTGTTTTTT
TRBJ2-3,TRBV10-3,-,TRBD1,CAISETGTGVTDTQYF,TGTGCCATCAGTGAAACCGGGACAGGGGTCACAGATACGCAGTATTTT
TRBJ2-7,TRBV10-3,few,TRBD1,CAISERQGSYEQYF,TGTGCCATCAGTGAGAGACAGGGTAGTTACGAGCAGTACTTC
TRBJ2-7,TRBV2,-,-,CASNEYRSSYEQYF,TGTGCCAGCAATGAGTACAGGAGCTCCTACGAGCAGTACTTC
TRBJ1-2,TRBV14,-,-,CASSHPGVVYGYTF,TGTGCCAGCAGCCATCCAGGGGTGGTCTATGGCTACACCTTC
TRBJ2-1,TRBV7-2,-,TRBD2,CATALAGVSEQFF,TGTGCCACCGCACTAGCGGGAGTATCTGAGCAGTTCTTC
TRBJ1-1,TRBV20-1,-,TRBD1,CSGPQGDTEAFF,TGCAGTGGACCTCAGGGGGACACTGAAGCTTTCTTT
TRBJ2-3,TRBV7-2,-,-,CASRPDAARTDTQYF,TGTGCCAGCAGACCGGACGCCGCGCGGACAGATACGCAGTATTTT
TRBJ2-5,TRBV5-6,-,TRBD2,CASSLTWAGGKETQYF,TGTGCCAGCAGCTTGACCTGGGCGGGGGGGAAGGAGACCCAGTACTTC
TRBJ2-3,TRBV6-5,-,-,CASSYKDPSGTDTQYF,TGTGCCAGCAGTTACAAGGACCCATCGGGCACAGATACGCAGTATTTT
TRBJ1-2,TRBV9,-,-,CASSEPGTAYGYTF,TGTGCCAGCAGCGAGCCCGGGACGGCTTACGGCTACACCTTC
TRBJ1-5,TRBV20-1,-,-,CSASADGNQPQHF,TGCAGTGCTAGTGCTGACGGCAATCAGCCCCAGCATTTT
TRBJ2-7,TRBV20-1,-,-,CSARGKLGVNEQYF,TGCAGTGCTAGAGGGAAACTAGGGGTCAACGAGCAGTACTTC
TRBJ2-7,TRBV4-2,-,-,CASSQDLQRAYYEQYF,TGTGCCAGCAGCCAAGATCTTCAGAGGGCTTACTACGAGCAGTACTTC
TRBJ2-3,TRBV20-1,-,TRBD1,CSATGQDIDTQYF,TGCAGTGCGACCGGACAGGACATAGATACGCAGTATTTT
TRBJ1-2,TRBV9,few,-,CASSGTGRRGGYTF,TGTGCCAGCAGCGGAACAGGGAGGCGGGGTGGCTACACCTTC
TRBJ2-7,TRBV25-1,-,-,CASSEVVGEQYF,TGTGCCAGCAGTGAAGTAGTGGGAGAGCAGTACTTC
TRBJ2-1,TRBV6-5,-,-,CATKSLPSYNEQFF,TGTGCCACTAAAAGCCTCCCCAGCTACAATGAGCAGTTCTTC
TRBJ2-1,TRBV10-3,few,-,CAISDNYEQFF,TGTGCCATCAGTGATAACTATGAGCAGTTCTTC
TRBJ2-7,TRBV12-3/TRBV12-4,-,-,CASTGSYEQYF,TGTGCCAGCACAGGGTCTTACGAGCAGTACTTC
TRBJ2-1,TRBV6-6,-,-,CASSYSRNSYNEQFF,TGTGCCAGCAGTTACTCTAGGAACTCCTACAATGAGCAGTTCTTC
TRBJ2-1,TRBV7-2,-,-,CASSLERFINSYNEQFF,TGTGCCAGCAGCTTAGAACGCTTCATCAACTCCTACAATGAGCAGTTCTTC
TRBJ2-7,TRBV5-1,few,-,CASSNGTPNDRQYF,TGCGCCAGCAGCAACGGGACGCCGAACGACAGGCAGTACTTC
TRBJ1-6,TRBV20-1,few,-,CSATGRGNSPLHF,TGCAGTGCTACAGGGAGGGGTAATTCACCCCTCCACTTT